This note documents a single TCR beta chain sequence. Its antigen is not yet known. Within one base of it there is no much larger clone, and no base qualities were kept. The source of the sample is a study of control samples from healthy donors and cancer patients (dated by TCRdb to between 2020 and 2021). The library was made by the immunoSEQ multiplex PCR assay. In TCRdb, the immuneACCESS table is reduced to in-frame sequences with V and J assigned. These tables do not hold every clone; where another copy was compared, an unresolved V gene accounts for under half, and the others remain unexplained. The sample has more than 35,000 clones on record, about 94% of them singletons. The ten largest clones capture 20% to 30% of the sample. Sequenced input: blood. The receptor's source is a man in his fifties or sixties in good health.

The DNA is as follows: TGTGCCAGCAGCTTAGGGGACAGGGGCTCCTACGAGCAGTACTTC. It translates to CASSLGDRGSYEQYF. The rearrangement combines TRBV11-1 with TRBJ2-7, and TRBD1 aligns with 10 junction nucleotides. CDR1 SGHAT and CDR2 FQDESV are derived from the germline V gene (reference sequence). Reading from cysteine to phenylalanine, the CDR3 counts 15 amino acids. The kept DNA is CDR3 alone, 45 bases in frame from the first base. Unmatched junction bases come to 0, with V trimmed by 1 base and J by 0 bases.